A selection of T cell receptor beta chains follows, all from one sample in a study of blood T cell repertoires in COVID-19. Repertoires were generated with immunoSEQ multiplex PCR, while TCRdb's copy carries only in-frame clones and drops some. The sample consists of tens of thousands of clones, around 86% of them appearing once. The material sequenced was peripheral blood. The receptors derive from a man between 65 and 80 years old with acute or convalescent COVID-19. The CDR3 runs from the conserved cysteine through the conserved F or W. Clone size is not always given. Where it is, it says once, few, many or a class for expanded clones.

CDR3: CATSVRSRNSYEQYF
V: TRBV24-1
size: few
J: TRBJ2-7

CDR3: CASIPRTVGQFF
V: TRBV12-3/TRBV12-4
size: .
J: TRBJ2-1

CDR3: CASSSGQGNQPQHF
V: TRBV7-9
size: .
J: TRBJ1-5

CDR3: CASSKRDYQETQYF
V: TRBV6-6
size: .
J: TRBJ2-5

CDR3: CASSESTDNSPLHF
V: TRBV2
size: .
J: TRBJ1-6

CDR3: CAISRTGEKDQPQHF
V: TRBV10-3
size: .
J: TRBJ1-5

CDR3: CASSLATQGSGKLFF
V: TRBV5-1
size: .
J: TRBJ1-4

CDR3: CASSLRDTTYTEAFF
V: TRBV7-2
size: .
J: TRBJ1-1

CDR3: CASSPNAGVRPNEQFF
V: TRBV7-2
size: .
J: TRBJ2-1

CDR3: CASSLEPQKTQYF
V: TRBV5-5
size: .
J: TRBJ2-5

CDR3: CASSGRGHVYGYTF
V: TRBV25-1
size: .
J: TRBJ1-2

CDR3: CASSLAGGSNEKLFF
V: TRBV7-7
size: .
J: TRBJ1-4

CDR3: CSVERGAGVGGEQYF
V: TRBV29-1
size: .
J: TRBJ2-7

CDR3: CASRPIDRAYEQYF
V: TRBV6-5
size: .
J: TRBJ2-7

CDR3: CAWSRGTNYGYTF
V: TRBV30
size: .
J: TRBJ1-2

CDR3: CASSTTTGANTEAFF
V: TRBV5-8
size: .
J: TRBJ1-1

CDR3: CASSVALAGGGETQYF
V: TRBV9
size: .
J: TRBJ2-5

CDR3: CASSLVAGQLDTQYF
V: TRBV7-7
size: .
J: TRBJ2-3

CDR3: CAISESEPYEQYF
V: TRBV10-3
size: .
J: TRBJ2-7

CDR3: CASSPTSGGAYTQYF
V: TRBV4-3
size: .
J: TRBJ2-3

CDR3: CASSTGTVVPPYEQYF
V: TRBV19
size: .
J: TRBJ2-7

CDR3: CSVSRGGTYNEQFF
V: TRBV29-1
size: .
J: TRBJ2-1

CDR3: CASSHSEESYGYTF
V: TRBV4-3
size: .
J: TRBJ1-2

CDR3: CASSSGDVREAFF
V: TRBV5-1
size: .
J: TRBJ1-1

CDR3: CASSQDSSGTWEQYF
V: TRBV3-1/TRBV3-2
size: .
J: TRBJ2-7

CDR3: CASSSPQNYGYTF
V: TRBV5-1
size: .
J: TRBJ1-2

CDR3: CASSVGTSGGQETQYF
V: TRBV9
size: .
J: TRBJ2-5

CDR3: CASSGRGRGEAFF
V: TRBV11-2
size: .
J: TRBJ1-1

CDR3: CASSIPSGYNEQFF
V: TRBV19
size: .
J: TRBJ2-1